These 9 T cell receptor beta chains originate from one sample sequenced in a study of T cells in Graves' hyperthyroidism and ophthalmopathy. RNA transcripts gave rise to amplified TCR beta CDR3 regions. During a first-round RT-PCR of the TCR CDR3, the HTBI primer set was used. TCRdb called the multiplex PCR reads again in MiXCR, with one record for every CDR3 protein. The sample records around 340,000 distinct CDR3 sequences, about 18% being singletons. The sequenced material came from blood. The receptors here all came from a woman aged 45-65 years with Graves' hyperthyroidism.

This clonotype was recorded at least ten times. The chain is built from TRBV6-2 or TRBV6-3 and TRBJ2-7; the match to TRBD1 covers 12 bases. CDR3 size: 17 residues. Germline V gene sequence: CDR1 MNHEY, CDR2 SVGEGT. The ends lost 5 bases at V and 3 bases at J; junction bases unmatched: 11. The CDR3 sequence is CASSPPPGTGGNYEQYF. The CDR3, as DNA: TGTGCCAGCAGTCCTCCACCCGGGACAGGGGGCAACTACGAGCAGTACTTC.

This clonotype was detected a few times. The CDR3 spells CASSYSIGTSPTISTDTQYF. The CDR3 DNA reads TGTGCCAGCAGTTACTCGATCGGGACTAGTCCAACCATTAGCACAGATACGCAGTATTTT. The genes are TRBV6-2 or TRBV6-3 and TRBJ2-3; TRBD2 aligns across 8 bases. The CDR3 spans 20 residues. J gave up 0 bases and V 0 bases, and 14 bases lay outside the gene matches. The germline gives CDR1 MNHEY, CDR2 SVGEGT.

This clonotype was seen only a few times. This rearrangement joins TRBV19 to TRBJ1-2, with D possibly being TRBD1 (6 bases). The CDR3 sequence is 14 residues long. Trimming removed 7 bases at V and 6 bases at J, with 18 bases between. Germline V CDR1 and CDR2: LNHDA, SQIVND (reference sequence). In nucleotides, the CDR3 is TGTGCCAGTACCCCCCCTGGGGGGGCCGATGGCTACACCTTC. It encodes CASTPPGGADGYTF.

This clonotype occurred a few times. The J gene is TRBJ2-1, the V gene TRBV2, with 10 bases lining up with TRBD2. Germline CDR1 and CDR2: SNHLY and FYNNEI. With 2 bases clipped from V and 9 bases from J, the junction kept 10 bases outside the gene matches. CDR3 length: 16 amino acids. In DNA form, the CDR3 reads TGTGCCAGCAGTGAACGGAGCGGGGGGGCCGTCGGTGAGCAGTTCTTC. This translates into CASSERSGGAVGEQFF.

Here the CDR3 reads CASSLDGGMGGYTF. DNA for the CDR3: TGCGCCAGCAGCTTGGACGGGGGTATGGGAGGCTACACCTTC. This chain uses TRBV5-1 with TRBJ1-2; weak D call: TRBD1 (5 bases). CDR3 size: 14 residues. The V gene's germline CDR1 is SGHRS and CDR2 YFSETQ. Trimming left V 0 bases short and J 8 bases short, with 14 bases between.

About this clonotype itself: An end of the junction differs from the germline gene, which may be a read error. V gene TRBV2 combines with J gene TRBJ1-6; 8 nucleotides align to TRBD1. This CDR3 region has 14 residues. Per the germline V gene, CDR1 is SNHLY and CDR2 is FYNNEI. The CDR3 region has the DNA TGTGCCGGCAGCCAACAGGGGGGAAATTCACCCCTCCACTTT. As protein: CAGSQQGGNSPLHF.

This clonotype was observed many times. The J gene is TRBJ2-3, the V gene TRBV7-2; D remains unclear. The CDR3 spans 14 residues. CDR1 and CDR2 from the germline V gene are SGHTA and FQGNSA. The ends were cut back, 3 bases at V and 0 bases at J, with 7 bases in the middle. The CDR3 bases are TGTGCCAGCAGCTTGGACCGTAGCACAGATACGCAGTATTTT. Translating gives CASSLDRSTDTQYF.

The chain couples TRBV7-9 to TRBJ2-1; unclear D gene. The V gene lost 8 bases and the J gene lost 7 bases, with 15 bases spanning the gap. Germline CDR1 is SEHNR and CDR2 is FQNEAQ (reference sequence). The length of the CDR3 is 13 residues. The CDR3, as DNA: TGTGCCAGCGGCAAAGCTAATTATAATGAGCAGTTCTTC. Protein product: CASGKANYNEQFF.

This clonotype has at least ten counts. The chain employs TRBV7-2 and TRBJ2-3; the D gene is possibly TRBD2 (5 bases). The CDR3 contains 15 residues. The V end was cut by 10 bases, the J end by 2 bases, with 19 bases between. CDR1 and CDR2 from the germline V gene are SGHTA and FQGNSA. CDR3 residues: CATSRAASNTDTQYF. The CDR3 DNA reads TGTGCCACCTCCCGCGCGGCTAGCAACACAGATACGCAGTATTTT. Based on the CDR3 plus reference TRBV7-2 and TRBJ2-3, the full variable domain is GAGVSQSPSNKVTEKGKDVELRCDPISGHTALYWYRQSLGQGLEFLIYFQGNSAPDKSGLPSDRFSAERTGGSVSTLTIQRTQQEDSAVYLCATSRAASNTDTQYFGPGTRLTVL.